One T cell receptor beta chain is described in this entry. Its specificity is unknown. This clone may be a read error of a much larger clone one base away. These data belong to a study of identical twins. Findings and caveats of the study: Its conclusions, products of cross-sectional statistical analysis, did not come from following the same donors. Twins shared beta out-of-frame sequences in excess, but this excess was weaker. Invariant MAIT and iNKT cells may have partly biased zero-insertion analyses.

TCRdb reanalysed the 5' RACE reads using MiXCR and keeps one entry per CDR3 protein. The sample has roughly 1,500,000 distinct CDR3 sequences, under 35% seen once. The CDR3 sequence is 13 residues long. The specimen was cord blood. The chain couples TRBV12-3 or TRBV12-4 to TRBJ1-5; no reliable D call. The sequence came from a newborn girl in good health. This CDR3 reads CASSFHSDQPQHF. CDR3 DNA: TGTGCCAGCAGTTTCCATAGCGATCAGCCCCAGCATTTT.